Described below is a single T cell receptor (beta chain) sequence and its context. Its cognate antigen is unknown. CD45RO-CCR7+CD27+CD95- defined naive CD8+ T cells. The record originates from a study of CXCR3-negative and CXCR3-positive naive CD8 T cells. General study points: With surface CD5 comparable between naive subsets, TCR strength was estimated using properties derived from the TRB CDR3.

The CDR3 totals 14 residues. CDR1 is SQVTM, CDR2 ANQGSEA, per germline. With UMI labels, 5' RACE was used to prepare the TRB cDNA libraries. From the 5' RACE reads, TCRdb lists one entry per CDR3 protein and no DNA. The sample features some 8,200 distinct CDR3 sequences, with about 2% in its top ten. This clonotype originated in a human donor in good health. Some clones in this sample may be carry-over from other donors' samples. The rearrangement uses TRBV29-1 and TRBJ1-1. The sample comprised naive CXCR3- CD8+ T cells from blood. Regarding subset: CD45RO-CCR7+CD27+CD95- naive CD8+ T cells lacking CXCR3 (TNR3-). The CDR3 here is CSDHRGEGKFGAFF.